The clone carrying this T cell receptor (beta chain) was seen only once. The antigen remains undetermined. Donors sampled were nominally healthy, though unrecorded immune exposures were likely. The CDR3 totals 14 residues. CDR1 is SGHDT and CDR2 is YYEEEE in the germline V gene. The V and J ends lost 4 bases and 5 bases, in that order; junction bases with no gene match: 7. This sample is drawn from a study of cytomegalovirus exposure and HLA in healthy donors. Notes on the study in general: In a later analysis, a genetic analysis reported fewer productive-TCR N-insertions in an Asian-associated ancestry cluster than the cohort average. Among CMV-associated TCR beta chains, most appeared HLA-restricted in a later analysis.

Researchers ran the PCR with 60 Vbeta and 13 Jbeta primers. Assay used: immunoSEQ multiplex PCR; TCRdb lists only in-frame clones, some missing. The data hold around 100,000 clones, with roughly four fifths observed a single time. Sequenced material: PBMCs. The rearrangement joins TRBV5-6 to TRBJ2-7; 9 nucleotides match TRBD1. The TCR comes from a man in his thirties or forties in good health and CMV-seropositive. The CDR3 DNA follows: TGTGCCAGCAGCCCAGGGACAGGGAGCCACGAGCAGTACTTC. Its protein product is CASSPGTGSHEQYF.